The T cell receptor (beta chain) described here comes from a study of cytomegalovirus exposure and HLA in healthy donors. This CDR3 region has 12 residues. The germline CDR1 and CDR2 sequences are SEHNR and FQNEAQ (reference sequence). Study-wide results and limits: The authors judged a highly shared variant cluster likely a sequencing artifact.

The donors comprised healthy bone marrow donors. Details on this clone: Its matching antigen is unknown. One end of the junction fails to match germline, which may point to a read error.

The PCR made use of 60 Vbeta and 13 Jbeta primers. Authors' analysis steps: In a later analysis, the count reached about 80 million unique TCR beta chains, with around 10 million shared. Data came from immunoSEQ multiplex PCR; TCRdb stores just in-frame clones and leaves some out. Clone size and the V and J calls come from that table; the DNA yielded D and trimming. Found here are under 150,000 clones, about three quarters of them singletons; the top ten hold over 0.9%. The specimen was PBMCs. The receptor's source is a human donor in good health. The chain recombines TRBV7-9 with TRBJ1-2; tentative D call: TRBD1 (6 bases). CDR3 region: CSSTQTGYGYTF. For the CDR3, the DNA is TGTTCCAGCACTCAGACAGGCTATGGCTACACCTTC.